Listed here is a single T cell receptor (beta chain). What it binds is unknown. A much bigger clone sits one base away, suggesting this may be a read error. TCRdb independently ran MiXCR on the reads; one entry per CDR3 protein. The table lists about 740,000 distinct CDR3 sequences, 35% of them singletons, with under 3% in the top ten. These data come from a study of T cell repertoires in cytomegalovirus infection. Overall study: Public TCR beta signatures were indicative of both CMV infection and a matching HLA type.

Study-level results: Summed frequency of shared TCR beta families picked out CMV carriers who also had the relevant HLA. What dominated the ex vivo response were HLA-C-restricted CMV-specific TCR beta clonotypes.

Sequencing input: PBMCs. The sequence derives from a human donor in good health (CMV status not recorded). Some clones in this sample may be carry-over from other donors' samples.

The CDR3 DNA is TGTGCCAGCAGGCCCAGGGACGGGAGGGACACCGGGGAGCTGTCTTTT. Translation gives CASRPRDGRDTGELSF. This sequence joins TRBV28 and TRBJ2-2; 8 bases line up with TRBD2. Germline assignment: CDR1 MDHEN and CDR2 SYDVKM. The CDR3 consists of 16 residues.